A single T cell receptor (beta chain) is shown here with its context. What it binds is unknown. V dropped 4 bases and J dropped 1 base, with 13 bases sitting between them. CDR1 and CDR2 from the germline V gene are MNHEY and SVGAGI. The CDR3 loop spans 15 amino acids. The PCR made use of 60 Vbeta and 13 Jbeta primers. Sequencing was performed with immunoSEQ multiplex PCR; in TCRdb, only in-frame clones are kept and a portion is missing. The repertoire includes about 160,000 clones, over 70% of them detected once, and 8.5% to 10% sits in the top ten. The data stem from a study of cytomegalovirus exposure and HLA in healthy donors. The study, taken as a whole, reports: Most CMV-associated TCR beta chains appeared HLA-restricted in a later analysis.

The V call is TRBV6-5, the J call TRBJ1-2, with TRBD1 as a possible D gene (6 bases). Sequencing was performed on PBMCs. The clonotype originates from a man between 18 and 35 years old in good health and CMV-seropositive. CDR3 nucleotides: TGTGCCAGCAGTTTATTCGCAGGGGTTAACTATGGCTACACCTTC. It codes for CASSLFAGVNYGYTF.